Presented here are 22 T cell receptor beta chains from one specimen sequenced in a study of CXCR3-negative and CXCR3-positive naive CD8 T cells. The libraries of TRB cDNA were prepared using 5' RACE with UMI labels. TCRdb re-called the 5' RACE reads; every CDR3 protein appears as one record, without DNA. The sample includes around 140,000 distinct CDR3 sequences. Points from the study as a whole: When CXCR3-positive naive cells were set against CXCR3-negative naive cells, the former had more hydrophobic TRB CDR3s.

These TCRs' antigens remain unknown. What was sequenced was naive CXCR3+ CD8+ T cells from blood. Stated subset: CD45RO-CCR7+CD27+CD95- naive CD8+ T cells expressing CXCR3 (TNR3+). Receptors originate from a human donor in good health. Some clones in this sample may be carry-over from other donors' samples.

The chain employs TRBV20-1 and TRBJ2-1; no DNA is available, so the TRBD1 call from TCRdb remains unchecked. The CDR3 length is 16 residues. Germline CDR1 is DFQATT and CDR2 is SNEGSKA (reference sequence). CDR3 residues: CSARMAGGELGNEQFF.

The V and J genes are TRBV29-1 and TRBJ2-1. Germline V gene lookup returns CDR1 SQVTM and CDR2 ANQGSEA. CDR3 length: 11 residues. CDR3: CSVELNNEQFF.

The chain uses TRBV12-3 or TRBV12-4 and TRBJ1-2; there is no DNA to check the TCRdb D call of TRBD1. The CDR3 is 16 residues long. CDR3 amino acids: CASSDPTAGPNYGYTF.

This sequence joins TRBV29-1 and TRBJ1-3. From germline, CDR1 is SQVTM and CDR2 ANQGSEA. This CDR3 spans 15 amino acids. CDR3 sequence: CSVEVGSGSGNTIYF.

CDR3 residues: CASSLGLYQETQYF. The chain employs TRBV12-3 or TRBV12-4 and TRBJ2-5. The CDR3 consists of 14 residues.

The CDR3: CASSLRDGGTEAFF. The chain recombines TRBV5-1 with TRBJ1-1; TCRdb's D call of TRBD1 is untestable without DNA. Germline-derived CDR1 and CDR2 are SGHRS and YFSETQ. This CDR3 has 14 residues.

This chain links TRBV2 with TRBJ1-5; there is no DNA to check the TCRdb D call of TRBD1. From germline, CDR1 is SNHLY and CDR2 FYNNEI. CDR3 length equals 15 residues. This chain's CDR3 is CASSEGPGAGQPQHF.

Here the CDR3 reads CAISEFDDYNSPLHF. The genes are TRBV10-3 and TRBJ1-6. This CDR3 region has 15 residues. CDR1 and CDR2 from the germline V gene are ENHRY and SYGVKD.

This chain joins TRBV4-1 and TRBJ2-1. The germline gives CDR1 MGHRA, CDR2 YSYEKL. The CDR3 is made up of 15 amino acids. The CDR3 region is CASSQSTRRVDEQFF.

The rearrangement uses TRBV29-1 and TRBJ2-2; TCRdb indicates TRBD1, and absent DNA this call remains unverified. The length of the CDR3 is 13 residues. Germline V lookup: CDR1 SQVTM, CDR2 ANQGSEA. The CDR3 protein is CSVVQEDTGELFF.

This sequence joins TRBV15 and TRBJ1-5. This CDR3 comprises 15 residues. Germline V gives CDR1 LNHNV, CDR2 YYDKDF (reference sequence). This CDR3 reads CATSRDLGRLQPQHF.

V usage is TRBV7-9 and J usage is TRBJ1-1; TCRdb selects TRBD1, and the lack of DNA leaves this call unchecked. CDR3 size: 15 residues. Germline assignment: CDR1 SEHNR and CDR2 FQNEAQ (reference sequence). The CDR3 here is CASSSTRDRVTEAFF.

This chain links TRBV27 with TRBJ2-7; TCRdb outputs TRBD1, but without DNA this stays unchecked. The CDR3 spans 15 residues. Germline V gives CDR1 MNHEY, CDR2 SMNVEV (reference sequence). The CDR3 here is CASSLYTGSFDEQYF.

The chain links TRBV6-5 to TRBJ1-6; TCRdb proposes TRBD1, but this gene call is untestable without DNA. The CDR3 runs to 17 residues. CDR1 is MNHEY and CDR2 is SVGAGI in the germline V gene. The CDR3 sequence is CASSYSGQGDLNSPLHF.

The V gene is TRBV5-1, the J gene TRBJ2-5. Germline CDR1 is SGHRS and CDR2 is YFSETQ. The length of the CDR3 is 13 residues. The CDR3 protein is CASNWDSQETQYF.

The rearrangement joins TRBV15 to TRBJ2-7; TCRdb names TRBD1, which stays unverified in the absence of DNA. CDR3 length equals 14 residues. CDR1 is LNHNV and CDR2 is YYDKDF in the germline V gene (reference sequence). The CDR3 is CATSRGGSSYEQYF.

The V call is TRBV7-9, the J call TRBJ2-7; the TCRdb D gene call, TRBD1, has no DNA to confirm it. CDR1 and CDR2 (germline): SEHNR, FQNEAQ (reference sequence). The CDR3 length is 14 residues. The CDR3 protein is CASSWTGRNYEQYF.

V gene TRBV4-1 combines with J gene TRBJ2-7; the TCRdb call, TRBD1, lacks DNA for checking. The CDR3 sequence is 14 residues long. The germline gives CDR1 MGHRA, CDR2 YSYEKL. CDR3 protein: CASSSGTGVYEQYF.

CDR3 sequence reads: CASRETSGVAKNIQYF. The gene calls are TRBV28 and TRBJ2-4; TCRdb outputs TRBD2, but without DNA this stays unchecked. This CDR3 contains 16 residues. Germline CDR1 reads MDHEN; CDR2 reads SYDVKM.

The rearrangement joins TRBV6-2 or TRBV6-3 to TRBJ2-1; TCRdb's D call of TRBD1 is untestable without DNA. Per germline, CDR1 MNHEY and CDR2 SVGEGT. The CDR3 covers 14 residues. The CDR3 spells CASSPDSPYNEQFF.

The J gene is TRBJ1-1, the V gene TRBV7-3; TCRdb reports TRBD1, a call that lacks DNA to check it against. The germline CDR1 and CDR2 sequences are SGHTA and FQGTGA. There are 15 residues in the CDR3. The CDR3 sequence is CASSLNRGLNTEAFF.

The chain recombines TRBV27 with TRBJ1-1. Per germline, CDR1 MNHEY and CDR2 SMNVEV (reference sequence). The CDR3 length is 13 residues. The CDR3 region is CASSSRGGTEAFF.